This is a list of T cell receptor beta chains from one sample in a study of human T cells and chemical hapten exposure. TCRdb ran MiXCR on the RACE reads and lists one entry per CDR3 protein. The sample records roughly 250,000 distinct CDR3 sequences, over 8% being singletons. The material was whole blood, obtained in connection with sensitization to the hapten diphenylcyclopropenone (DPC). Source of these receptors: a woman aged 40 to 50 with alopecia areata. Some clones in this sample may be carry-over from other donors' samples. Each CDR3 is given with its conserved first and last residue. The D gene is left open where the match is weak. The size of a clone is reported for some rows only, either as once, few or many, or as a class for expanded clones.

>TRBJ2-7|TRBD1|-|TRBV4-3
TGCGCCAGCAGCCAAGAAGCAGTCAGGGGGCTCGAGCAGTACTTC
CASSQEAVRGLEQYF
>TRBJ2-2|TRBD2|many|TRBV27
TGTGCCAGCAGAACCTTTCGAGCTAGCGGGAAGGGGGCGAACACCGGGGAGCTGTTTTTT
CASRTFRASGKGANTGELFF
>TRBJ2-1|-|-|TRBV7-8
TGTGCCAGCAGCTTTGACCCTAATGAGCAGTTCTTC
CASSFDPNEQFF
>TRBJ1-3|-|many|TRBV6-2/TRBV6-3
TGTGCCAGCAGTCCCCTGGGACGGCGGCACACCATATATTTT
CASSPLGRRHTIYF
>TRBJ1-1|-|many|TRBV5-1
TGCGCCAGCAGCTTACAGGCGACGAACACTGAAGCTTTCTTT
CASSLQATNTEAFF
>TRBJ2-5|TRBD2|-|TRBV12-3/TRBV12-4
TGTGCCAGCAGTTTGGGACTAGCAGGAGAAGAGACCCAGTACTTC
CASSLGLAGEETQYF
>TRBJ1-1|-|-|TRBV3-1
TGTGCCAGCAGCCAAGTAATCCGCGACGCTGAAGCTTTCTTT
CASSQVIRDAEAFF
>TRBJ2-5|TRBD1|-|TRBV7-2
TGTGCCAGCATCCCCGACAGGGATGAGACCCAGTACTTC
CASIPDRDETQYF
>TRBJ2-3|-|few|TRBV27
TGTGCCAGCAGGGGATACAGGGCATCAAACACAGATACGCAGTATTTT
CASRGYRASNTDTQYF
>TRBJ2-4|-|-|TRBV9
TGTGCCAGCAGCGCCCCAGACAGATCTGACAAAAACATTCAGTACTTC
CASSAPDRSDKNIQYF
>TRBJ1-1|-|-|TRBV29-1
TGCAGCGTCTCCGACAGCCCTAACACTGAAGCTTTCTTT
CSVSDSPNTEAFF
>TRBJ1-2|-|-|TRBV2
TGTGCCAGCAGCCCACAGGGAGACTATGGCTACACCTTC
CASSPQGDYGYTF